This T cell receptor (beta chain) was retrieved from a study of early T cells in non-severe SARS-CoV-2 infection. Study-level background: Sequenced material consisted of bulk RNA (from unsorted whole blood), and chains were unpaired.

Study-wide results and caveats: Using VDJdb, the matching emphasized anti-spike CD8 responses while missing private and CD4 specificities.

This clonotype was seen more than once but under ten times. No antigen is known for it. Unique molecular identifiers (one per individual cDNA molecule) were attached. TCRdb analysed the 5' RACE reads with MiXCR anew, one entry per CDR3 protein. The sample comprises roughly 99,000 distinct CDR3 sequences, roughly 10% of which are singletons, and approximately 6.9% rests with the top ten. Material: whole blood. This TCR derives from an adult who was a healthcare worker with PCR-confirmed SARS-CoV-2 infection or an uninfected control (not recorded which).

The CDR3 region has the DNA TGTGCCAGCAGCCAAGGATCCGGCGTGACACCCGGGGAGCTGTTTTTT. Translation gives CASSQGSGVTPGELFF. The rearrangement uses TRBV3-1 and TRBJ2-2; D is ambiguous. With 1 base removed from V and 6 bases from J, the gap between germline ends came to 15 bases. Germline loops: CDR1 LGHDT, CDR2 YNNKEL (reference sequence). This CDR3 has 16 residues.